Each of the 20 T cell receptor beta chains below was sequenced from the same sample in a study of technical replicates of blood from a handful of donors. Sequenced by immunoSEQ multiplex PCR; TCRdb stores in-frame clones only, minus some. Of some 71,000 clones in the sample, 97% are singletons; the top ten hold approximately 0.18%. The sample consisted of T cells isolated from PBMCs. These receptors were obtained from a human donor in good health.

The rearrangement joins TRBV11-2 to TRBJ2-7; 8 nucleotides align to TRBD2. CDR1 and CDR2 from the germline V gene are SGHAT and FQNNGV. The CDR3 loop spans 17 amino acids. Trimming took 0 bases from V and 1 from J; bases not matched to a gene: 8. The CDR3 DNA reads TGTGCCAGCAGCTTAGATACTAGCGGCGCCCTTTCCTACGAGCAGTACTTC. Residues: CASSLDTSGALSYEQYF.

The chain has TRBV30 and TRBJ1-1; no reliable D call. Germline V gene lookup returns CDR1 GTSNPN and CDR2 SVGIG (reference sequence). Deletions cut 4 bases from V and 3 bases from J, with 9 bases between. The CDR3 covers 12 residues. The CDR3 sequence is CAWTLADTEAFF. The CDR3 coding sequence is TGTGCCTGGACGTTAGCAGACACTGAAGCTTTCTTT.

The genes are TRBV6-1 and TRBJ2-7, with 7 bases fitting TRBD1. The CDR3 length is 13 residues. V shed 10 bases, J shed 2 bases, and the junction held 8 bases outside the gene matches. Germline CDR1 reads MNHNS; CDR2 reads SASEGT. CDR3 loop: CATYHTGAYEQYF. The CDR3, as DNA: TGTGCCACCTACCACACAGGGGCCTACGAGCAGTACTTC.

The V call is TRBV7-6, the J call TRBJ2-7; 9 nucleotides line up with TRBD2. The ends lost 2 bases at V and 2 bases at J; junction bases unmatched: 4. This CDR3 spans 15 amino acids. Germline CDR1 SGHVS, CDR2 FNYEAQ. CDR3 sequence (DNA): TGTGCCAGCAGCTTATCCGCGGGAGGGCCCTACGAGCAGTACTTC. Amino acid sequence: CASSLSAGGPYEQYF.

This chain uses TRBV6-5 with TRBJ1-1; perhaps TRBD1 as D (5 bases). Germline CDR1 reads MNHEY; CDR2 reads SVGAGI. V lost 7 bases to trimming and J lost 4 bases, with 16 bases between them. CDR3 length: 14 residues. The CDR3 loop is CASNQGLTATEAFF. The CDR3 nucleotides read TGTGCCAGCAATCAGGGTTTGACAGCCACTGAAGCTTTCTTT.

The V gene is TRBV4-2, the J gene TRBJ2-7, with D possibly being TRBD2 (5 bases). CDR1 and CDR2 (germline): LGHNA, YNFKEQ. This CDR3 spans 14 amino acids. With 3 bases removed from V and 2 bases from J, the gap between germline ends came to 11 bases. Here the CDR3 DNA reads TGTGCCAGCAGCCAGCACACCGGGGCCTACGAGCAGTACTTC. Translating it yields CASSQHTGAYEQYF.

The chain joins TRBV19 to TRBJ1-4, with 8 bases aligning to TRBD1. The trim removed 5 bases at V and 7 bases at J, leaving 12 bases unmatched. The CDR3 is made up of 16 amino acids. Germline CDR1 reads LNHDA; CDR2 reads SQIVND (reference sequence). CDR3 nucleotide sequence: TGTGCCAGTAGTGGGGGGGACAGGTCGTGGGGTGAAAAACTGTTTTTT. This translates into CASSGGDRSWGEKLFF.

This rearrangement joins TRBV11-3 to TRBJ2-5; TRBD1 matches 7 bases. Germline loops: CDR1 SGHNT, CDR2 YENEEA. With 5 bases clipped from V and 4 bases from J, the junction kept 13 bases outside the gene matches. This CDR3 is 16 amino acids long. CDR3: CASSTTSDREIETQYF. The CDR3 DNA is TGTGCCAGCAGCACAACTTCCGACAGGGAGATAGAGACCCAGTACTTC.

This clone was recorded once. The J gene is TRBJ2-5, the V gene TRBV6-1, with 11 bases aligning to TRBD1. Germline V gene sequence: CDR1 MNHNS, CDR2 SASEGT. The junction had 8 bases not matched to a gene; V was cut back by 4 bases and J by 4 bases. The CDR3 runs 16 residues. CDR3 sequence (DNA): TGTGCCAGCAGTGGGGGCACCGGGACAGGGGGAGAGACCCAGTACTTC. It specifies CASSGGTGTGGETQYF.

J is TRBJ2-1 and V is TRBV28, with 8 positions matching TRBD1. The CDR3 is 15 amino acids. Unmatched junction bases numbered 6, after V lost 4 bases and J lost 4 bases. From germline, CDR1 is MDHEN and CDR2 SYDVKM. The CDR3 region has the DNA TGTGCCAGCAGTTCGGGACAGGACACTTACAATGAGCAGTTCTTC. Translating gives CASSSGQDTYNEQFF. Full variable domain (outside the CDR3, taken from reference TRBV28 and TRBJ2-1): DVKVTQSSRYLVKRTGEKVFLECVQDMDHENMFWYRQDPGLGLRLIYFSYDVKMKEKGDIPEGYSVSREKKERFSLILESASTNQTSMYLCASSSGQDTYNEQFFGPGTRLTVL.

The chain couples TRBV4-1 to TRBJ1-1; TRBD1 agrees at 12 bases. Per germline, CDR1 MGHRA and CDR2 YSYEKL. The CDR3 has 13 amino acids. J was trimmed by 5 bases and V by 6 bases; bases with no gene match: 1. CDR3 in amino acids: CASRGQGATEAFF. CDR3 DNA sequence: TGCGCCAGCAGGGGACAGGGGGCGACTGAAGCTTTCTTT.

CDR3 in amino acids: CASSFGEGPYNEQFF. The CDR3 region has the DNA TGTGCCAGCAGCTTCGGGGAGGGCCCCTACAATGAGCAGTTCTTC. The chain employs TRBV7-2 and TRBJ2-1; TRBD2 agrees at 7 bases. V dropped 3 bases and J dropped 2; count of bases not matched to a gene: 4. The germline V gene encodes CDR1 SGHTA and CDR2 FQGNSA. The CDR3 has 15 residues.

V is TRBV6-6 and J is TRBJ2-7; D might be TRBD1 (6 bases). Germline V lookup: CDR1 MNHNY, CDR2 SVGAGI (reference sequence). V lost 0 bases, J lost 5 bases, and 14 bases lay in between. The CDR3 is 15 amino acids. CDR3 in amino acids: CASSYSPRGIHEQYF. CDR3 bases: TGTGCCAGCAGTTACTCTCCCAGGGGTATCCACGAGCAGTACTTC.

This chain links TRBV4-2 with TRBJ2-1, with 10 bases fitting TRBD2. V dropped 4 bases and J dropped 14; count of bases not matched to a gene: 20. Germline CDR1 LGHNA, CDR2 YNFKEQ. The CDR3 totals 17 residues. The CDR3 protein is CASSPGPSGGELRLKFF. CDR3 DNA sequence: TGTGCCAGCAGCCCCGGCCCGAGCGGGGGGGAGTTACGATTAAAGTTCTTC.

This clone was observed a few times. The V gene is TRBV28, the J gene TRBJ2-7, with D possibly being TRBD1 (5 bases). Trimming left V 3 bases short and J 6 bases short, with 18 bases between. Germline values: CDR1 MDHEN, CDR2 SYDVKM. The CDR3 has 15 amino acids. CDR3 sequence (DNA): TGTGCCAGCAGTTTGATAGCAGGGCCTTTCCCCGAGCAGTACTTC. This gives the protein CASSLIAGPFPEQYF.

This clone has just one count. This chain joins TRBV7-2 and TRBJ2-3; 7 nucleotides align to TRBD1. This CDR3 has 14 residues. V lost 3 bases to trimming and J lost 5 bases; unmatched junction nucleotides: 5. The germline V gene has CDR1 SGHTA and CDR2 FQGNSA. In DNA, the CDR3 is TGTGCCAGCAGCTTGGGACAGCAAAGAGATACGCAGTATTTT. It specifies CASSLGQQRDTQYF.

This chain uses TRBV7-6 with TRBJ2-7; 7 nucleotides line up with TRBD2. V gave up 3 bases and J gave up 0 bases; unmatched junction bases: 5. Germline V CDR1 and CDR2: SGHVS, FNYEAQ. The CDR3 runs to 15 residues. The CDR3 loop reads CASSFGAGLSYEQYF. CDR3 DNA sequence: TGTGCCAGCAGCTTCGGAGCGGGACTCTCCTACGAGCAGTACTTC.

This clone appeared a single time. This chain links TRBV7-2 with TRBJ2-7, with 10 bases lining up with TRBD1. The CDR3 has 15 residues. J lost 4 bases, V lost 5 bases, and 8 bases had no gene match. Germline assignment: CDR1 SGHTA and CDR2 FQGNSA. In nucleotides, the CDR3 is TGTGCCAGCAGCGCCCGGGACAGGGGCTGGTACGAGCAGTACTTC. This sequence encodes CASSARDRGWYEQYF.

The genes are TRBV10-2 and TRBJ2-1; TRBD2 might be the D (6 bases). Germline V gene data show CDR1 as WSHSY and CDR2 as SAAADI. This CDR3 region has 13 residues. V lost 7 bases, J lost 12 bases, and 19 bases lay in between. In DNA form, the CDR3 reads TGCGCCAGCATCGGGGACTCCTTACTTGGGCAGTTCTTC. It is translated as CASIGDSLLGQFF.

The chain couples TRBV5-8 to TRBJ1-1; 7 bases align to TRBD1. With V trimmed by 4 bases and J by 0 bases, 12 bases remained unmatched. This CDR3 has 17 amino acids. Germline assignment: CDR1 SGHTS and CDR2 YDEGEE. The CDR3 protein is CASSLRQGSILNTEAFF. Written as DNA, the CDR3 is TGTGCCAGCAGCCTTCGACAGGGAAGCATTCTGAACACTGAAGCTTTCTTT. Using reference TRBV5-8 and TRBJ1-1 for the parts outside the CDR3, the full variable domain is EAGVTQSPTHLIKTRGQQATLRCSPISGHTSVYWYQQALGLGLQFLLWYDEGEERNRGNFPPRFSGRQFPNYSSELNVNALELEDSALYLCASSLRQGSILNTEAFFGQGTRLTVV.